A single T cell receptor (beta chain) is shown here with its context. The antigen remains unidentified. These data originate in a study of shared clonotypes between healthy human individuals. Study observations and caveats: With a handful of donors compared, 4.5% to 6.5% of naive CD4 clonotypes were shared.

Naive CD8 cells, CD45RO-negative and positively selected for CCR7, excluded terminally differentiated effector memory CD45RA+ cells. The V gene lost 0 bases and the J gene lost 0 bases, with 13 bases spanning the gap. This CDR3 has 16 residues. The authors ran the assay at deep level. Each sorted subset replicate got 200 ng genomic DNA, roughly 27,000 genomes. Data came from immunoSEQ multiplex PCR; TCRdb stores just in-frame clones and leaves some out. The table lists about 2.2 million clones, 93% of them singletons, with around 1.7% in the top ten. The clonotype was recovered from a man between 18 and 29 years old in good health. Some clones in this sample may be carry-over from other donors' samples. Sequenced sample: naive CD8+ T cells from PBMCs. The V gene is TRBV5-3, the J gene TRBJ2-7; unclear D gene. TRBV5-3 has ORF status, its function being uncertain. CDR3 in DNA: TGTGCCAGAAGCTTGGCGGTGACGGAGAGCTCCTACGAGCAGTACTTC. Translating gives CARSLAVTESSYEQYF.